A single T cell receptor beta chain is shown here with its context. This entry is derived from a study of T cells in Graves' hyperthyroidism and ophthalmopathy. The TCR beta CDR3 regions underwent amplification using RNA transcripts as the source. First-round RT-PCR targeting the TCR CDR3 was performed with the HTBI primer set. TCRdb itself ran the multiplex PCR reads through MiXCR, one entry per CDR3 protein. The top ten clones hold over 8% of a sample with hundreds of thousands of distinct CDR3 sequences, 38% of them seen once. The CDR3 totals 15 residues. Trimming removed 5 bases from V and 0 bases from J; junction bases left unmatched: 4. Germline assignment: CDR1 SGHTA and CDR2 FQGNSA.

The sample taken for sequencing was blood. The TCR sequence derives from a man aged 18 to 30 with Graves' hyperthyroidism. The genes are TRBV7-2 and TRBJ1-2, with TRBD1 matching 9 bases. The CDR3 DNA reads as TGTGCCAGCAGCAATCGACAGGGGGCTAACTATGGCTACACCTTC. It specifies CASSNRQGANYGYTF.